This TCR beta chain was profiled in a study of chemoradiotherapy in HPV16-positive cancers. About the study: Candidate HPV-specific clones and shared TCR motifs came from a couple of HPV16-positive patients. Overall study results and limits: The functional HPV-specific definition rests on just a couple of HPV16-positive patients. In HPV16-positive patients, HPV-responsive T-cell expansion tracked better recurrence-free survival. Candidate HPV-specific clones and E7-related TCR motifs grew in tumor during treatment.

This CDR3 region has 15 residues. The V gene lost 7 bases and the J gene lost 2 bases, with 15 bases spanning the gap. Germline V gene lookup returns CDR1 LNHDA and CDR2 SQIVND (reference sequence). This table comes from immunoSEQ multiplex PCR, and its TCRdb copy is limited to in-frame clones, with some not included. The table has around 15,000 clones, 69% seen once. In its sample, this clone was seen a few times. Its cognate antigen is unknown. The sequence came from a human donor with HPV-associated anogenital cancer. This material was collected from a patient who underwent chemoradiotherapy. The chain uses TRBV19 and TRBJ1-5; D call uncertain. The CDR3 protein is CASNGVSAGNQPQHF. The DNA of the CDR3 is TGTGCCAGTAATGGCGTTTCTGCGGGCAATCAGCCCCAGCATTTT.